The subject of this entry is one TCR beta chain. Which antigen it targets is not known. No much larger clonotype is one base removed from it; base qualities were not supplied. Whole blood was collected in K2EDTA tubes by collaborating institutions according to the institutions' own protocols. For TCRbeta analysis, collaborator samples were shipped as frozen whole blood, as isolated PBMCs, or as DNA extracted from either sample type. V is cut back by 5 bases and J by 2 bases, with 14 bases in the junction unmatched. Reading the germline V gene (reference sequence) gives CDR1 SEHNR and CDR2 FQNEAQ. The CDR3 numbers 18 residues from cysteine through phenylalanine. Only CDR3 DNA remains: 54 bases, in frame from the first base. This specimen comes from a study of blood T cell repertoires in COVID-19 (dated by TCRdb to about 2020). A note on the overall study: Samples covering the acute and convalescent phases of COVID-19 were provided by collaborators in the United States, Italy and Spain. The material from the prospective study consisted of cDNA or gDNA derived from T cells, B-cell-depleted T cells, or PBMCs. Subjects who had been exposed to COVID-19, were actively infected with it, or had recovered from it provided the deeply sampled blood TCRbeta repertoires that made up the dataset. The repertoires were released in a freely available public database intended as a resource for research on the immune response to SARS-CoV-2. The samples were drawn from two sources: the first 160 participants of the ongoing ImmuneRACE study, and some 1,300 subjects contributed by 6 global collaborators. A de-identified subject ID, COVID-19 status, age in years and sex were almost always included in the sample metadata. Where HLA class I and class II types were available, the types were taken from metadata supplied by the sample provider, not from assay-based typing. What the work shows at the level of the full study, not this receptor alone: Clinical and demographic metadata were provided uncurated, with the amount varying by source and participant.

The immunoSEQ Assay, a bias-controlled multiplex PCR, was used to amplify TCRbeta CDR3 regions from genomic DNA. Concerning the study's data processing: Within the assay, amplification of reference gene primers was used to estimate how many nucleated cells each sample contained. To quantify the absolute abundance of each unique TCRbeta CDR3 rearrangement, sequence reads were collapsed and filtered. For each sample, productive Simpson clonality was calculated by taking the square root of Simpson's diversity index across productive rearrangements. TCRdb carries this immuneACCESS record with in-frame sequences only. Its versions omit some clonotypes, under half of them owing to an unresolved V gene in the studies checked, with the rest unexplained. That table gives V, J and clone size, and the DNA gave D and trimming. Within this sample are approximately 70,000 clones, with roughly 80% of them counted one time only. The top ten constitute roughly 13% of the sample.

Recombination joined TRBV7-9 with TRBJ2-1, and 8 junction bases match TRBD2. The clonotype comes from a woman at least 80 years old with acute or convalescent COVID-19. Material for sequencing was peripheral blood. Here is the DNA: TGTGCCAGCAGCCAGTTGGTTATCGGGACTAGTCCCTACAATGAGCAGTTCTTC. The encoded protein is CASSQLVIGTSPYNEQFF.